This entry lists 17 T cell receptor beta chains sequenced from one sample in a study of T cells in narcolepsy. Profiling relied on immunoSEQ multiplex PCR, and the TCRdb table lists in-frame clones only, not all of them. The profile shows fewer than 25,000 clones, about 80% of them singletons. Specimen: memory (CD45RA-) CD4+ T cells from blood. The receptors derive from a human donor in good health.

This clone has more than one count but fewer than ten. For the CDR3, the DNA is TGTGCCATCAGTGACGGGGGGTTGCGGACAGTAGCCTACGAGCAGTACTTC. It encodes CAISDGGLRTVAYEQYF. The chain carries TRBV10-3 and TRBJ2-7; perhaps TRBD2 as D (7 bases). V was clipped by 3 bases and J by 2 bases, with 20 bases between them. The CDR3 totals 17 residues. Per the germline V gene, CDR1 is ENHRY and CDR2 is SYGVKD.

V is TRBV7-2 and J is TRBJ2-3; 9 positions match TRBD2. The CDR3 has 16 amino acids. With V trimmed by 1 base and J by 5 bases, 7 bases remained unmatched. Looked up from germline, CDR1 is SGHTA and CDR2 is FQGNSA. This chain's CDR3 is CASSLDWGLAGDTQYF. DNA of the CDR3: TGTGCCAGCAGCTTAGATTGGGGACTAGCAGGAGATACGCAGTATTTT.

This chain uses TRBV5-6 with TRBJ1-3; the D gene is possibly TRBD1 (6 bases). Germline V gene data show CDR1 as SGHDT and CDR2 as YYEEEE. There are 15 residues in the CDR3. Trimming pared 0 bases from V and 1 base from J, leaving 8 bases between. The CDR3 DNA is TGTGCCAGCAGCTTGGTAGGGGGGTCTGGAAACACCATATATTTT. Its protein is CASSLVGGSGNTIYF.

In regard to this clone: A read error may produce the germline difference seen at one junction end. The chain joins TRBV7-7 to TRBJ2-1; no reliable D call. CDR1 is SSHAT, CDR2 FNYEAQ, per germline (reference sequence). CDR3 length: 16 residues. CDR3 bases: TGTGCTAGCAGCTCCTCCGGCCCTTCCCCTTACAATGAGCAGTTCTTC. This codes for CASSSSGPSPYNEQFF.

The chain employs TRBV7-2 and TRBJ1-1; D might be TRBD1 (6 bases). Germline V gene data show CDR1 as SGHTA and CDR2 as FQGNSA. There are 15 residues in the CDR3. Deletions cut 3 bases from V and 6 bases from J, with 17 bases between. The CDR3 nucleotides are TGTGCCAGCAGCTTGCAGGGGATGTCGAGCGCTGAAGCTTTCTTT. Amino acid sequence: CASSLQGMSSAEAFF.

The chain has TRBV19 and TRBJ1-6; D is perhaps TRBD1 (6 bases). The length of the CDR3 is 13 residues. Germline V lookup: CDR1 LNHDA, CDR2 SQIVND (reference sequence). Deletions cut 5 bases from V and 9 bases from J, with 11 bases between. As DNA, the CDR3 is TGTGCCAGTAGTTCCGGACAGAGTTCACCCCTCCACTTT. Translating it yields CASSSGQSSPLHF.

This clone was seen once. The chain couples TRBV5-6 to TRBJ1-2; possible D gene TRBD1, 6 bases. V was trimmed by 0 bases and J by 2 bases, leaving 8 bases between them. The CDR3 has 14 residues. Germline V CDR1 and CDR2: SGHDT, YYEEEE. The CDR3 coding sequence is TGTGCCAGCAGCTTGGGGACAGCCAACTATGGCTACACCTTC. Translation gives CASSLGTANYGYTF.

V and J are TRBV5-6 and TRBJ2-3, with 11 bases aligning to TRBD1. Germline assignment: CDR1 SGHDT and CDR2 YYEEEE. The J segment lost 5 bases and the V segment lost 0 bases, leaving 5 bases of the junction unmatched. The CDR3 has 16 amino acids. In DNA, the CDR3 is TGTGCCAGCAGCTTGGTACCGGGACAGGGGGGAGATACGCAGTATTTT. This gives the protein CASSLVPGQGGDTQYF. The full variable domain, its missing parts supplied by reference TRBV5-6 and TRBJ2-3, is DAGVTQSPTHLIKTRGQQVTLRCSPKSGHDTVSWYQQALGQGPQFIFQYYEEEERQRGNFPDRFSGHQFPNYSSELNVNALLLGDSALYLCASSLVPGQGGDTQYFGPGTRLTVL.

The chain employs TRBV10-2 and TRBJ1-1; 7 bases align to TRBD1. Trimming took 4 bases from V and 6 from J; bases not matched to a gene: 8. CDR1 and CDR2 from the germline V gene are WSHSY and SAAADI. This CDR3 spans 14 amino acids. For the CDR3, the DNA is TGCGCCAGCAGTGCGACAGGGAAGGGGGCTGAAGCTTTCTTT. It specifies CASSATGKGAEAFF.

V is TRBV6-4 and J is TRBJ1-1; D is unclear. CDR1 and CDR2 (germline): MRHNA, SNTAGT. Trimming took off 0 bases at V and 1 base at J, with 3 bases between the two ends. The CDR3 spans 13 residues. This CDR3 reads CASSDSENTEAFF. The DNA for the CDR3 is TGTGCCAGCAGTGACTCGGAGAACACTGAAGCTTTCTTT.

This chain uses TRBV5-6 with TRBJ2-7; D possibly corresponds to TRBD1 (5 bases). Germline assignment: CDR1 SGHDT and CDR2 YYEEEE. V lost 4 bases to trimming and J lost 3 bases, with 14 bases between them. The CDR3 covers 14 residues. CDR3: CASSPRPDSYEQYF. The CDR3 DNA reads as TGTGCCAGCAGCCCTCGCCCCGACAGCTACGAGCAGTACTTC.

CDR3 region: CASSPTGRETDTQYF. The DNA for the CDR3 is TGTGCCAGCAGTCCCACAGGGAGGGAAACAGATACGCAGTATTTT. The rearrangement links TRBV27 to TRBJ2-3, with D perhaps matching TRBD2 (7 bases). CDR1 and CDR2 from the germline V gene are MNHEY and SMNVEV (reference sequence). The ends were cut back, 5 bases at V and 3 bases at J, with 15 bases in the middle. The CDR3 extends over 15 amino acids.

Note on this clone: The junction and the germline gene differ at one end; a read error may be behind it. The chain employs TRBV6-5 and TRBJ2-7; D may be TRBD1 (5 bases). The CDR3 sequence is 14 residues long. CDR1 and CDR2 (germline): MNHEY, SVGAGI. CDR3: CASSYGQVLGEQHF. CDR3 DNA: TGTGCCAGCAGTTACGGACAAGTGTTGGGCGAGCAGCACTTC.

The chain recombines TRBV18 with TRBJ1-5; D not certain. The CDR3 extends over 14 amino acids. V shed 1 base and J shed 4 bases, with 8 bases lying between them. Germline CDR1 KGHSH, CDR2 LQKENI. The DNA of the CDR3 is TGTGCCAGCTCACCACTCGTAGGGAATCAGCCCCAGCATTTT. This codes for CASSPLVGNQPQHF.

The V and J genes are TRBV4-1 and TRBJ2-2; D gene uncertain. The CDR3 consists of 16 residues. The germline gives CDR1 MGHRA, CDR2 YSYEKL. Trimming shortened V by 3 bases and J by 3 bases, and 14 bases separated the two germline ends. CDR3 in DNA: TGCGCCAGCAGCCAGATTGACCTTGTTTACACCGGGGAGCTGTTTTTT. Residues: CASSQIDLVYTGELFF.

This chain joins TRBV15 and TRBJ2-1; no clear D. The CDR3 runs to 14 residues. Germline assignment: CDR1 LNHNV and CDR2 YYDKDF (reference sequence). Trimming stripped 0 bases from V and 2 bases from J, with 5 bases between. The CDR3 nucleotides read TGTGCCACCAGCAGAGACCTTACCTACAATGAGCAGTTCTTC. Its translation: CATSRDLTYNEQFF.

V usage is TRBV7-2 and J usage is TRBJ2-2; D not certain. Germline V lookup: CDR1 SGHTA, CDR2 FQGNSA. The CDR3 length is 12 residues. The V end was cut by 2 bases, the J end by 6 bases, with 4 bases between. CDR3 residues: CASSLWAGELFF. The CDR3 DNA reads TGTGCCAGCAGCTTATGGGCCGGGGAGCTGTTTTTT.